This entry describes one T cell receptor beta chain. Its antigen specificity is not known. No per-base quality is available; no much larger clone lies one base away. V drops 5 bases and J drops 8 bases, leaving 15 bases in between. The CDR3 spans 14 residues, from the cysteine through the phenylalanine. Only the CDR3 part of the read is kept: 42 bases, read in frame from the first base. CDR1 and CDR2 (MNHEY, SMNVEV) derive from the germline V gene (reference sequence). The data originate from a study of response to subunit inactivated influenza vaccine (dated by TCRdb to 2017 to 2018). About the study as a whole: To follow how T cells responded to a trivalent subunit inactivated influenza vaccine, the researchers relied on deep quantitative profiling of the T cell receptor repertoire. The research as a whole found: The authors suggested that each seasonal influenza vaccination may recruit only a limited number of new T cells.

Library prep was done by RT-PCR. Instrument on record: Illumina HiSeq 2500. Clones were called with MiXCR by TCRdb after fastp trimmed the public reads at Q25, and only in-frame beta chains were retained. Identical CDR3 proteins give one entry, which carries the most common genes and DNA. This sample holds 800,000 or so distinct CDR3 sequences; 21% were observed only once. Of the sample, about 10% is held by the ten largest clones. The material was PBMCs from blood, obtained around 5 days after vaccination. The rearrangement joined TRBV27 to TRBJ1-4; 6 matching bases give a weak D call of TRBD1. The TCR sequence derives from a man in his fifties who received an inactivated influenza vaccine. Donor details come from another sample of the same person, matched by shared clones. The sequenced DNA: TGTGCCAGCAGTCCGGGGGGGCGAGGGGAAAAACTGTTTTTT. Its translation reads: CASSPGGRGEKLFF.